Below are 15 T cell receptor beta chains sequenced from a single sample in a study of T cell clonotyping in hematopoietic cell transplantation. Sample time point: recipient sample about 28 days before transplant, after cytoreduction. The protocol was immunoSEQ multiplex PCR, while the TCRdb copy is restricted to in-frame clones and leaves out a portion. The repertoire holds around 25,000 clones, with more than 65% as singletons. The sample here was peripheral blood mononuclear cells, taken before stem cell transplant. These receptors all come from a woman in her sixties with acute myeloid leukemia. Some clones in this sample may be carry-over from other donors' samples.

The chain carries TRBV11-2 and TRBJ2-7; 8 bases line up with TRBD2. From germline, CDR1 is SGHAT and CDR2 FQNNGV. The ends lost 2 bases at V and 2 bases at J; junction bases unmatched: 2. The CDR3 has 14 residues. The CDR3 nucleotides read TGTGCCAGCAGCTTACTCGGGGGGGCCTACGAGCAGTACTTC. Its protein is CASSLLGGAYEQYF.

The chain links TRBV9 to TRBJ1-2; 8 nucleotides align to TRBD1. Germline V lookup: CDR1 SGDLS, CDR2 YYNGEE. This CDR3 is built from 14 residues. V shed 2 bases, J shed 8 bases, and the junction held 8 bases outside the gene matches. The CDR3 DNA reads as TGTGCCAGCAGCGTCCAGGGGGCGGGAGAGGGCTACACCTTC. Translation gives CASSVQGAGEGYTF.

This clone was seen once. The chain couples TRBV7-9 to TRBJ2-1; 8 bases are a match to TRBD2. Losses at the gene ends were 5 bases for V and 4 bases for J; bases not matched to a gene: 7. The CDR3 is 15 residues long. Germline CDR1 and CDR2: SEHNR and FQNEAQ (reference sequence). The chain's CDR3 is CASSGTSWPYNEQFF. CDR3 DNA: TGTGCCAGCAGCGGGACTAGTTGGCCATACAATGAGCAGTTCTTC.

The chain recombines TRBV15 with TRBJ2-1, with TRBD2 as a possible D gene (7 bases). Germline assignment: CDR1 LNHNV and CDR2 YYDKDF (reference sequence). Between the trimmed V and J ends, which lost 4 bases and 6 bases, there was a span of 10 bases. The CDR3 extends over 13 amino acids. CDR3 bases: TGTGCCACCAGCACCCGGGGGGCCAATGAGCAGTTCTTC. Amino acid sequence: CATSTRGANEQFF.

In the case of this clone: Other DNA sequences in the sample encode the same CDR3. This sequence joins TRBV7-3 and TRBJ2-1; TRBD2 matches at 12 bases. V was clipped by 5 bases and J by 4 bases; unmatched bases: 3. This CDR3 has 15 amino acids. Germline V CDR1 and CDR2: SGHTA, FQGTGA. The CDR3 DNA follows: TGTGCCAGCAGCCCGCTAGCGGGGGGGTACAATGAGCAGTTCTTC. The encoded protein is CASSPLAGGYNEQFF.

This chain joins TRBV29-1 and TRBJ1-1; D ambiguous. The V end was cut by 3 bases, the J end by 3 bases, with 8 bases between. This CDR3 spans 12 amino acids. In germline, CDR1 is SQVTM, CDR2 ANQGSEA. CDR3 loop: CSVDNGDTEAFF. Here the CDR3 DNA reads TGCAGCGTTGACAACGGGGACACTGAAGCTTTCTTT. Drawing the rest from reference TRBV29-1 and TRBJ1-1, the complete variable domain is SAVISQKPSRDICQRGTSLTIQCQVDSQVTMMFWYRQQPGQSLTLIATANQGSEATYESGFVIDKFPISRPNLTFSTLTVSNMSPEDSSIYLCSVDNGDTEAFFGQGTRLTVV.

The CDR3 DNA sequence: TGTGCCAGTAGTCCCGGGACAGGGGTCCTACACGAGCAGTACTTC. It translates to CASSPGTGVLHEQYF. This chain joins TRBV19 and TRBJ2-7; 10 bases fit TRBD1. V shed 5 bases, J shed 5 bases, and the junction held 9 bases outside the gene matches. Germline CDR1 is LNHDA and CDR2 is SQIVND (reference sequence). CDR3 size: 15 residues.

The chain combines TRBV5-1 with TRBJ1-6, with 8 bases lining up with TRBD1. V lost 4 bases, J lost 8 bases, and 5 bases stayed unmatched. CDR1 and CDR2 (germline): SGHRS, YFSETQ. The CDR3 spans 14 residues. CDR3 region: CASSIKDRDSPLHF. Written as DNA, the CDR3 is TGCGCCAGCAGCATTAAGGACAGGGATTCACCCCTCCACTTT. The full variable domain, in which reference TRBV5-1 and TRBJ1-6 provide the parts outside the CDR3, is KAGVTQTPRYLIKTRGQQVTLSCSPISGHRSVSWYQQTPGQGLQFLFEYFSETQRNKGNFPGRFSGRQFSNSRSEMNVSTLELGDSALYLCASSIKDRDSPLHFGNGTRLTVT.

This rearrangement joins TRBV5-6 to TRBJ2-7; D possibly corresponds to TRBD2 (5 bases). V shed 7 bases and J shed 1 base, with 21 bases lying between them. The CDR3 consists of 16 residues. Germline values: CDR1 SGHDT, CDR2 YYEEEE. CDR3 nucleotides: TGTGCCAGCCGCATACGGCTAACGGGGAATTCCTACGAGCAGTACTTC. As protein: CASRIRLTGNSYEQYF.

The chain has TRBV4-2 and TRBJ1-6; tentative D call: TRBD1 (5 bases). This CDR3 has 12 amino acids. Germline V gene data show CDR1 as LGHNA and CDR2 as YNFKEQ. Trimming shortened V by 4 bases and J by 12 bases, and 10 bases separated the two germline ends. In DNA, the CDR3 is TGTGCCAGCAGCCGTACTGGGGGACCCCTCCACTTT. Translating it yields CASSRTGGPLHF.

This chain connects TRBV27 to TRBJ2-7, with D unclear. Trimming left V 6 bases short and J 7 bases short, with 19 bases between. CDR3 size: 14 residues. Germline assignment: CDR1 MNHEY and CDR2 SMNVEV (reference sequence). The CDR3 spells CASRTSSRVGEQYF. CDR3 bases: TGTGCCAGCAGAACTTCGAGCAGAGTGGGGGAGCAGTACTTC.

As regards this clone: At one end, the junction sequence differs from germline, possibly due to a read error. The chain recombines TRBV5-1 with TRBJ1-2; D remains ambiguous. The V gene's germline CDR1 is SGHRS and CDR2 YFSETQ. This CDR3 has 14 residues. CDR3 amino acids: CASSLDPGIYGYTF. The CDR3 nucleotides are TGCGCCAGCAGCTTGGATCCCGGAATCTATGGTTACACCTTC. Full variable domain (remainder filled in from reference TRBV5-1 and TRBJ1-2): KAGVTQTPRYLIKTRGQQVTLSCSPISGHRSVSWYQQTPGQGLQFLFEYFSETQRNKGNFPGRFSGRQFSNSRSEMNVSTLELGDSALYLCASSLDPGIYGYTFGSGTRLTVV.

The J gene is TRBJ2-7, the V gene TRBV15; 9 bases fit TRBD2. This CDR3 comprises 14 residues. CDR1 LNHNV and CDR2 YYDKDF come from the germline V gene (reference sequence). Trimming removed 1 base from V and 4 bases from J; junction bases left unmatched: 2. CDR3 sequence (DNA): TGTGCCACCAGCAGAGGACTAGCGGAATACGAGCAGTACTTC. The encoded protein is CATSRGLAEYEQYF.

DNA of the CDR3: TGTGCCAGCAGTGACGGGACAGGGTTTTACTTTGGGGCCAACGTCCTGACTTTC. Amino acid sequence: CASSDGTGFYFGANVLTF. The genes are TRBV2 and TRBJ2-6; 9 nucleotides line up with TRBD1. V lost 3 bases and J lost 3; bases outside the gene matches: 9. Germline V gene data show CDR1 as SNHLY and CDR2 as FYNNEI. This CDR3 is 18 amino acids long.

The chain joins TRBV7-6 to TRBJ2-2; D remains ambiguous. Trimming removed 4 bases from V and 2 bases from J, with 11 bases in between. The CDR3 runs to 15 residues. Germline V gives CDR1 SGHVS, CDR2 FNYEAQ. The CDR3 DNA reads TGTGCCAGCAGCTCCACGACACTTAACACCGGGGAGCTGTTTTTT. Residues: CASSSTTLNTGELFF.